This TCR beta chain was retrieved from a study of T cell responses to AZD1222 COVID-19 vaccine. Study information: Doses given second, at about 4 or about 12 weeks, were pooled.

Turning to this clone: Its target is unknown.

Study conclusions and caveats: Clonal diversity may have been underestimated, and the donors were mostly white British, with more females than males. Two doses of AZD1222 preceded a rise in Spike-specific TCR breadth and depth.

Profiling relied on immunoSEQ multiplex PCR, and the TCRdb table lists in-frame clones only, not all of them. Counted here are 140,000 to 150,000 clones, 92% occurring once; the ten biggest clones make up over 3%. The sequence derives from an adult in good health. The source material was peripheral blood, sampled on day 0 of AZD1222 vaccination.

In DNA form, the CDR3 reads TGCGCCAGCAGCTGGGACACCATAGGCTACACCTTC. Protein product: CASSWDTIGYTF. This chain uses TRBV5-1 with TRBJ1-2; maybe TRBD1 (6 bases). The CDR3 has 12 amino acids. CDR1 SGHRS and CDR2 YFSETQ come from the germline V gene. The germline V and J ends were trimmed by 3 bases and 8 bases, with 11 bases remaining between them.